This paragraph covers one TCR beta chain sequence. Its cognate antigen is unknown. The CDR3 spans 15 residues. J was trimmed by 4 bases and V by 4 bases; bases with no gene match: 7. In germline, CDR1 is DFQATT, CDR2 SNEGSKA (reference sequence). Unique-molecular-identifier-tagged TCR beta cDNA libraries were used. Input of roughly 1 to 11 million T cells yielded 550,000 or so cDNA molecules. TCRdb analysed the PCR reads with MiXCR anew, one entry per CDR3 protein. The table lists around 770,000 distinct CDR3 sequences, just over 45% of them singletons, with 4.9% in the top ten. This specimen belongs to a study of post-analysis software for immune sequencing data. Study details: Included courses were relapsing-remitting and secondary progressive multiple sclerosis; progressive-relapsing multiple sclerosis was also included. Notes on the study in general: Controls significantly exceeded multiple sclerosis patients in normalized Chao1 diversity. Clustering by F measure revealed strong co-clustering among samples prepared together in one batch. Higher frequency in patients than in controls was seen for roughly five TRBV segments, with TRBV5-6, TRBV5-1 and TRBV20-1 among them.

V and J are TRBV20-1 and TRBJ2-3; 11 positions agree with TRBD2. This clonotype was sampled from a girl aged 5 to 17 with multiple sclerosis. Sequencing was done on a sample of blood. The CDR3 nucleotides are TGCAGTGCTACTCGCCTAGCGGGAGGAGCAGATACGCAGTATTTT. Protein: CSATRLAGGADTQYF.